Listed here are 2 T cell receptor beta chains from one sample, sequenced in a study of blood T cell repertoires in COVID-19. TCRdb's table, derived via immunoSEQ multiplex PCR, lists solely in-frame clones and lacks some. The data contain fewer than 200,000 clones, approximately 79% of them singletons. Sample: PBMCs or T cells enriched from blood (not recorded which). All receptors derive from a woman between 65 and 79 years old in a cohort exposed to, infected with or recovered from COVID-19 (not recorded which).

This clone was found once. This chain connects TRBV5-1 to TRBJ2-5; TRBD2 matches 12 bases. Trimming removed 0 bases from V and 2 bases from J; junction bases left unmatched: 2. CDR1 and CDR2 from the germline V gene are SGHRS and YFSETQ. The CDR3 has 16 amino acids. The CDR3, as DNA: TGCGCCAGCAGCTTGGCCCTAGCGGGAGGGCAAGAGACCCAGTACTTC. Amino acid sequence: CASSLALAGGQETQYF.

The chain combines TRBV7-2 with TRBJ2-2, with D maybe TRBD2 (5 bases). The germline gives CDR1 SGHTA, CDR2 FQGNSA. Trimming left V 3 bases short and J 4 bases short, with 12 bases between. The CDR3 runs 15 residues. CDR3 sequence: CASSLERRSTGELFF. The CDR3 DNA reads TGTGCCAGCAGCTTGGAGCGGAGAAGCACCGGGGAGCTGTTTTTT.